The next 24 T cell receptor beta chains were all read from a single sample in a study of T-cell reconstitution after alpha-beta-depleted transplantation in children. TCRbeta library construction was performed incorporating unique molecular identifiers. Using its own MiXCR run on the PCR reads, TCRdb lists one record per CDR3 protein. The sample holds 750,000 to 950,000 distinct CDR3 sequences; 16% are singletons and the top ten take 5%. The material was PBMCs, mostly from graft donor cells, obtained 360 days after TCRalphabeta/CD19-depleted stem cell transplant. These receptors all stem from a male patient between 10 and 17 years old who had a stem cell transplant for acute lymphoblastic leukemia, so the T cells may come from the graft donor.

This chain joins TRBV7-9 and TRBJ2-1; D is undetermined. There are 12 residues in the CDR3. Germline V lookup: CDR1 SEHNR, CDR2 FQNEAQ (reference sequence). V was cut by 5 bases and J by 10 bases, with 12 bases left in between. CDR3 protein: CASSTRYREQFF. CDR3 nucleotide sequence: TGTGCCAGCAGCACCCGGTACCGGGAGCAGTTCTTC.

This clonotype was recorded many times. CDR3 region: CASSFQGRGGFYEQYF. Written as DNA, the CDR3 is TGTGCCAGCAGCTTCCAGGGGAGGGGGGGCTTTTACGAGCAGTACTTC. The chain combines TRBV7-8 with TRBJ2-7; tentatively, D is TRBD2 (7 bases). V lost 3 bases and J lost 4, with 19 bases in between. The CDR3 spans 16 residues. The germline CDR1 and CDR2 sequences are SGHVS and FQNEAQ.

The V call is TRBV4-2, the J call TRBJ2-7; TRBD2 matches at 7 bases. The CDR3 contains 14 residues. Looked up from germline, CDR1 is LGHNA and CDR2 is YNFKEQ. V dropped 0 bases and J dropped 5; count of bases not matched to a gene: 4. The CDR3 sequence is CASSQDGRLHEQYF. CDR3 sequence (DNA): TGTGCCAGCAGCCAAGACGGGAGGCTCCACGAGCAGTACTTC.

The chain couples TRBV7-8 to TRBJ2-5, with TRBD2 matching over 13 bases. J gave up 4 bases and V 7 bases, and 12 bases lay outside the gene matches. The CDR3 loop spans 17 amino acids. Germline V gives CDR1 SGHVS, CDR2 FQNEAQ. The CDR3 region has the DNA TGTGCCAGCACCTACGGACTAGCGGGAGTAATAGGAGAGACCCAGTACTTC. It specifies CASTYGLAGVIGETQYF.

This clonotype was found a few times. The chain is built from TRBV10-3 and TRBJ2-1; TRBD1 might be the D (5 bases). Trimming took 0 bases from V and 7 from J, leaving 19 bases between them. This CDR3 has 17 amino acids. Germline V gives CDR1 ENHRY, CDR2 SYGVKD. For the CDR3, the DNA is TGTGCCATCAGTGAGTCGATGAGGCAGGGCCCTTATAATGAGCAGTTCTTC. Its protein is CAISESMRQGPYNEQFF.

V is TRBV7-9 and J is TRBJ2-3; either TRBD1 or TRBD2 may supply D (7 bases each). Between the trimmed V and J ends, which lost 11 bases and 2 bases, there was a span of 11 bases. The CDR3 has 12 residues. Germline V CDR1 and CDR2: SEHNR, FQNEAQ (reference sequence). The CDR3 DNA sequence: TGTGCCCAGGGGGGGATCACAGATACGCAGTATTTT. Its translation is CAQGGITDTQYF.

This clonotype has just a few counts. The chain recombines TRBV11-1 with TRBJ2-3; TRBD1 agrees at 7 bases. The CDR3 has 20 amino acids. Germline trimming cut 1 base from V and 2 bases from J; bases unmatched to any gene: 18. The germline V gene has CDR1 SGHAT and CDR2 FQDESV (reference sequence). The DNA for the CDR3 is TGTGCCAGCAGCTTAGTTCTATGGACAGGCGATATTAGATACACAGATACGCAGTATTTT. This encodes CASSLVLWTGDIRYTDTQYF.

V is TRBV27 and J is TRBJ1-5; 7 bases match TRBD1. CDR1 is MNHEY, CDR2 SMNVEV, per germline (reference sequence). V lost 5 bases, J lost 0 bases, and 7 bases stayed unmatched. The CDR3 runs to 16 residues. DNA of the CDR3: TGTGCCAGCAGTCACTTATACAGGGGTAGCAATCAGCCCCAGCATTTT. Translating it yields CASSHLYRGSNQPQHF.

In its sample, this clonotype was seen a few times. The rearrangement links TRBV29-1 to TRBJ2-7; weak D call: TRBD1 (5 bases). Germline CDR1 and CDR2: SQVTM and ANQGSEA. Trimming took off 4 bases at V and 4 bases at J, with 14 bases between the two ends. The CDR3 consists of 13 residues. The CDR3 here is CSVALRVEYEQYF. CDR3 sequence (DNA): TGCAGCGTTGCCCTCAGGGTCGAGTACGAGCAGTACTTC.

This clonotype was seen a few times. The chain combines TRBV9 with TRBJ1-2; TRBD1 matches at 8 bases. After removal of 4 bases from V and 8 bases from J, the junction contained 16 bases not matched to a gene. The CDR3 is 16 amino acids. CDR1 and CDR2 (germline): SGDLS, YYNGEE. This chain's CDR3 is CASSPTPGQGRKGYTF. The CDR3 DNA reads TGTGCCAGCAGCCCGACGCCAGGACAGGGACGGAAAGGCTACACCTTC.

This clonotype was counted at least ten times. V is TRBV5-1 and J is TRBJ2-1, with 8 bases lining up with TRBD2. The CDR3 covers 15 residues. Unmatched junction bases numbered 3, after V lost 0 bases and J lost 4 bases. CDR1 SGHRS and CDR2 YFSETQ come from the germline V gene. The CDR3 loop is CASSLGAGVYNEQFF. The CDR3 bases are TGCGCCAGCAGCTTGGGAGCGGGAGTATACAATGAGCAGTTCTTC.

The gene calls are TRBV5-7 and TRBJ2-5; D is possibly TRBD2 (5 bases). TRBV5-7 is an ORF; its function is uncertain. Trimming left V 4 bases short and J 2 bases short, with 12 bases between. The CDR3 has 14 residues. DNA of the CDR3: TGTGCCAGCAGCCCATTTAGCGCACAAGAGACCCAGTACTTC. Its translation is CASSPFSAQETQYF.

There are a few counts of this clonotype. CDR3 nucleotides: TGCGCCAGCGAGGGACTGCTCACCGGGGAGCTGTTTTTT. It codes for CASEGLLTGELFF. V and J are TRBV10-2 and TRBJ2-2, with D maybe TRBD2 (6 bases). V was trimmed by 8 bases and J by 4 bases, leaving 11 bases between them. Germline V gene sequence: CDR1 WSHSY, CDR2 SAAADI. The CDR3 loop spans 13 amino acids.

The rearrangement uses TRBV7-9 and TRBJ2-1, with 9 bases lining up with TRBD2. The length of the CDR3 is 16 residues. Losses at the gene ends were 0 bases for V and 4 bases for J; bases not matched to a gene: 4. Germline V CDR1 and CDR2: SEHNR, FQNEAQ (reference sequence). The CDR3 region is CASSLALAGRYNEQFF. The CDR3 nucleotides are TGTGCCAGCAGCTTAGCCCTAGCGGGAAGGTACAATGAGCAGTTCTTC.

Many counts were recorded for this clonotype. The chain links TRBV5-1 to TRBJ2-1, with TRBD2 identical over 8 bases. Germline V CDR1 and CDR2: SGHRS, YFSETQ. This CDR3 is 17 amino acids long. V was pared by 4 bases and J by 2 bases, with 11 bases of the junction left unmatched. In DNA form, the CDR3 reads TGCGCCAGCAGCCGTCTCTCAACTAGCGGAACCTACAATGAGCAGTTCTTC. Its protein is CASSRLSTSGTYNEQFF.

The chain couples TRBV7-3 to TRBJ1-6, with TRBD1 identical over 7 bases. The CDR3 covers 15 residues. Germline CDR1 and CDR2: SGHTA and FQGTGA. V gave up 5 bases and J gave up 7 bases; unmatched junction bases: 8. The CDR3 is CASSQQGISNSPLHF. The CDR3 DNA reads as TGTGCCAGCAGCCAACAGGGGATCTCAAATTCACCCCTCCACTTT.

In its sample, this clonotype was seen a few times. The CDR3 loop is CASSLGTGTYTEAFF. In DNA form, the CDR3 reads TGTGCCAGCAGCTTGGGGACAGGGACCTACACTGAAGCTTTCTTT. This chain connects TRBV5-7 to TRBJ1-1; 8 bases fit TRBD1. TRBV5-7 has ORF status, its function being uncertain. The CDR3 runs 15 residues. Trimming removed 0 bases from V and 3 bases from J; junction bases left unmatched: 4.

The chain uses TRBV5-1 and TRBJ2-3; 8 nucleotides align to TRBD2. The germline V gene has CDR1 SGHRS and CDR2 YFSETQ. This CDR3 contains 16 residues. V shed 4 bases and J 3 bases; nucleotides not matched to a gene: 10. The CDR3 reads CASSRGGGGPTDTQYF. The CDR3 bases are TGCGCCAGCAGCCGGGGGGGAGGGGGGCCAACAGATACGCAGTATTTT.

This sequence joins TRBV3-1 and TRBJ2-7; D perhaps matches TRBD2 (6 bases). Trimming pared 3 bases from V and 6 bases from J, leaving 18 bases between. CDR1 LGHDT and CDR2 YNNKEL come from the germline V gene (reference sequence). The CDR3 runs to 15 residues. Written as DNA, the CDR3 is TGTGCCAGCAGCCACCACGGGAGCCGAGGAGCCGAGCAGTACTTC. It codes for CASSHHGSRGAEQYF.

The chain has TRBV20-1 and TRBJ1-2; D is ambiguous. Germline assignment: CDR1 DFQATT and CDR2 SNEGSKA (reference sequence). V lost 0 bases and J 0 bases, leaving 8 bases between the germline ends. The CDR3 spans 14 residues. The DNA of the CDR3 is TGCAGTGCTAGAGACTGGGTCGCTAACTATGGCTACACCTTC. It yields the protein CSARDWVANYGYTF.

Ten or more counts support this clonotype. The rearrangement links TRBV5-1 to TRBJ2-5, with a tentative D call TRBD1 (5 bases). This CDR3 contains 13 residues. Trimming cost V 7 bases and J 5 bases, with 15 bases left between them. Germline values: CDR1 SGHRS, CDR2 YFSETQ. The CDR3 loop is CASSGKKEETQYF. For the CDR3, the DNA is TGCGCCAGCTCAGGGAAGAAGGAGGAGACCCAGTACTTC.

V and J are TRBV19 and TRBJ1-1, with 7 bases that match TRBD1. The CDR3 sequence is 15 residues long. Losses at the gene ends were 1 base for V and 11 bases for J; bases not matched to a gene: 13. Germline CDR1 and CDR2: LNHDA and SQIVND (reference sequence). CDR3 sequence: CASSIVGTGAVSAFF. The DNA of the CDR3 is TGTGCCAGTAGTATAGTTGGCACAGGGGCTGTATCGGCTTTCTTT.

This clonotype was seen a few times. The rearrangement uses TRBV18 and TRBJ2-5, with 8 nucleotides matching TRBD1. The CDR3 extends over 20 amino acids. Germline V gene data show CDR1 as KGHSH and CDR2 as LQKENI. V was pared by 5 bases and J by 4 bases, with 24 bases of the junction left unmatched. The CDR3 region is CASSYQGMTGVVTHGETQYF. The CDR3 region has the DNA TGTGCCAGCTCATACCAGGGGATGACAGGGGTAGTTACGCACGGAGAGACCCAGTACTTC.

This clonotype was counted between two and nine times. The chain couples TRBV2 to TRBJ2-7, with a possible D match to TRBD1 (5 bases). V dropped 3 bases and J dropped 7 bases, with 25 bases sitting between them. CDR3 length equals 17 residues. CDR1 and CDR2 (germline): SNHLY, FYNNEI. For the CDR3, the DNA is TGTGCCAGCAGTGATGTACTGGACACCCTACGAGCAGGGGAGCAGTACTTC. It codes for CASSDVLDTLRAGEQYF.